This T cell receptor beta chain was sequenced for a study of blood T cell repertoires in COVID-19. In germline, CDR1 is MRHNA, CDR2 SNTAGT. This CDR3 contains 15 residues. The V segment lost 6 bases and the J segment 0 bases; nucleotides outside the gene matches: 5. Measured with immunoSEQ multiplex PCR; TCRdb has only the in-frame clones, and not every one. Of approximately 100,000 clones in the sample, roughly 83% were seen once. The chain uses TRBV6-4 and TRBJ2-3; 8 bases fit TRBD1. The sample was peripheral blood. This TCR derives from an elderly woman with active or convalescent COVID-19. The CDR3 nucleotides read TGTGCCAGCAGCGACAGGGGTTTTAGCACAGATACGCAGTATTTT. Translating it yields CASSDRGFSTDTQYF.